These T cell receptor beta chains were read from a single sample in a study of PD-1 blockade in classical Hodgkin lymphoma. Clones were sequenced by immunoSEQ multiplex PCR, and TCRdb holds only the in-frame ones, with some missing. The sample yields about 28,000 clones, around 77% seen once. The specimen comprised peripheral blood mononuclear cells (PBMCs), sampled before the fourth cycle of nivolumab. These receptors all come from a human donor with classical Hodgkin lymphoma. Each CDR3 is given with its conserved first and last residue. D genes are given only for firm matches. The size field is filled for only some rows; it gives once, few, many or a size class.

d_gene	abundance	v_gene	j_gene	CDR3nt	CDR3aa
TRBD2	few	TRBV5-1	TRBJ2-3	TGCGCCAGCAGCAAGCCGACTAGCGGGAGTGCAGATACGCAGTATTTT	CASSKPTSGSADTQYF
TRBD2	-	TRBV10-1	TRBJ2-1	TGCGCCAGCAGACCGGGACTAGCGGGAGACAGTTCCGGGTGGAATGAGCAGTTCTTC	CASRPGLAGDSSGWNEQFF
-	-	TRBV7-8	TRBJ2-7	TGTGCCAGCACCAACGGGGGCGAGCAGTACTTC	CASTNGGEQYF
TRBD1	-	TRBV6-1	TRBJ2-7	TGTGCCAGCAGGTGGACAGGCTCCTACGAGCAGTACTTC	CASRWTGSYEQYF
-	-	TRBV9	TRBJ2-1	TGTGCCAGCAGCGTGGGGAGTTTCAGCAATGAGCAGTTCTTC	CASSVGSFSNEQFF
-	-	TRBV5-6	TRBJ2-1	TGTGCCAGCAGCTTAAGCCAGGAGCAGTTCTTC	CASSLSQEQFF
TRBD1	-	TRBV10-3	TRBJ1-4	TGTGCCATCAGCCTAGGGACAGTTCAAACCAATGAAAAACTGTTTTTT	CAISLGTVQTNEKLFF
-	once	TRBV2	TRBJ2-3	TGTGCCAACCTAGGGACAAACAACAGTCCAGATACGCAGTATTTT	CANLGTNNSPDTQYF
TRBD1	-	TRBV9	TRBJ1-1	TGTGCCAGCAGCGCCAGGACAGGGGGGAACACTGAAGCTTTCTTT	CASSARTGGNTEAFF
-	few	TRBV4-1	TRBJ1-5	TGCGCCAGCAGCCAAGGGCACCGGACAGATAGCAATCAGCCCCAGCATTTT	CASSQGHRTDSNQPQHF
-	-	TRBV5-1	TRBJ2-6	TGCGCCAGCAGCTTGGTTTTGGCAGCTAGCTCTGGGGCCAACGTCCTGACTTTC	CASSLVLAASSGANVLTF
-	-	TRBV6-5	TRBJ1-1	TGTGCCAGCAGTGCACCGGGACTGCTAAACACTGAAGCTTTCTTT	CASSAPGLLNTEAFF
-	-	TRBV29-1	TRBJ2-1	TGCAGCGTTGCTCGTGGGAATTCCTACAATGAGCAGTTCTTC	CSVARGNSYNEQFF
-	once	TRBV28	TRBJ2-2	TGTGCCAGCAGACCTATGGGTGTCACCGGGGAGCTGTTTTTT	CASRPMGVTGELFF
-	few	TRBV6-1	TRBJ2-1	TGTGCCAGCAGTGCTGGCAGGTCACAACCTTACAATGAGCAGTTCTTC	CASSAGRSQPYNEQFF
-	-	TRBV12-2	TRBJ2-7	TGTGCAAGTCGCTTAGCGGTGGGGACTAGCGGGAGCCACAAATCCTACGAGCAGTACTTC	CASRLAVGTSGSHKSYEQYF
-	-	TRBV5-4	TRBJ2-7	TGTGCCAGCAGCTTGGTCGGGAGCGCGGGCGAGCAGTACTTC	CASSLVGSAGEQYF
TRBD1	once	TRBV29-1	TRBJ1-4	TGCAGCGCGACAGGGGGCTGGGCTAATGAAAAACTGTTTTTT	CSATGGWANEKLFF
-	few	TRBV29-1	TRBJ2-5	TGCAGCGTTGAACAAGAGACCCAGTACTTC	CSVEQETQYF
TRBD1	once	TRBV18	TRBJ2-2	TGTGCCAGCTCAATGGACAGGGTGAGCTTCACCGGGGAGCTGTTTTTT	CASSMDRVSFTGELFF
-	-	TRBV6-5	TRBJ2-5	TGTGCCAGCAGTTATCTGGGGTTTGAGACCCAGTACTTC	CASSYLGFETQYF
TRBD1	-	TRBV5-4	TRBJ1-2	TGTGCCAGCAGCTGGACAGGGGTGAGTGGCTACACCTTC	CASSWTGVSGYTF
TRBD2	-	TRBV28	TRBJ2-1	TGTGCCATCACAGCGGGAGTCTACAATGAGCAGTTCTTC	CAITAGVYNEQFF
-	-	TRBV30	TRBJ2-2	TGTGCCTGGAGTGTTCTGGCTCGGGGGTCCGGGGAGCTGTTTTTT	CAWSVLARGSGELFF
-	-	TRBV18	TRBJ2-1	TGTGCCAGCTCACCACAAAGCATAAATGAGCAGTTCTTC	CASSPQSINEQFF
-	-	TRBV5-4	TRBJ2-7	TGTGCCAGCAGCCTATACCTAGGGGGTTCCTACGAGCAGTACTTC	CASSLYLGGSYEQYF
TRBD2	few	TRBV28	TRBJ2-1	TGTGCCAGCAGTTTGGTGGCTAGCGGGAGTAACAATGAGCAGTTCTTC	CASSLVASGSNNEQFF
-	-	TRBV7-9	TRBJ2-1	TGTGCCAGCAGCTTGGGGGTACCTATAGCGGTAAACTACAATGAGCAGTTCTTC	CASSLGVPIAVNYNEQFF
TRBD1	-	TRBV7-2	TRBJ2-5	TGTGCCAGCAGCCAGGGACAGGGAGTTTCCCAGTACTTC	CASSQGQGVSQYF
-	-	TRBV4-1	TRBJ1-2	TGCGCCAGCAGCCAAGATAGGAACCTCCAATCCCTCAGCTATGGCTACACCTTC	CASSQDRNLQSLSYGYTF
-	-	TRBV28	TRBJ1-3	TGTGCCCATACGGGGGTCTCTGGAAACACCATATATTTT	CAHTGVSGNTIYF
-	few	TRBV28	TRBJ2-7	TGTGCCGCCGGGGGCTACGAGCAGTACTTC	CAAGGYEQYF
-	-	TRBV7-2	TRBJ1-1	TGTGCCAGCAGCTTAGTGGGGGGGAACACTGAAGCTTTCTTT	CASSLVGGNTEAFF
-	few	TRBV25-1	TRBJ2-1	TGTGCCAGCAGTGATGGCAGGGGGGTATTTGGGGATGAGCAGTTCTTC	CASSDGRGVFGDEQFF
TRBD2	-	TRBV5-4	TRBJ2-3	TGTGCCAGCAGCTCCCGAGGGGTAGCGGGAGCTCGGGGCCCACCAGATACGCAGTATTTT	CASSSRGVAGARGPPDTQYF
-	-	TRBV2	TRBJ2-5	TGTGCCAGCAGTGAAGCCCGCCGGTATCAAGAGACCCAGTACTTC	CASSEARRYQETQYF
TRBD2	-	TRBV19	TRBJ2-7	TGTGCCAGTAGTATCGTTCTAGCGGGAATGCGCGAGCAGTACTTC	CASSIVLAGMREQYF
-	-	TRBV21-1	TRBJ2-5	TGTGCCAGCAGCTGGCGACTAGGAGGCACGGAGACCCAGTACTTC	CASSWRLGGTETQYF
TRBD1	-	TRBV5-4	TRBJ1-3	TGTGCCAGCAACCGACAGGGGGAAAACACCATATATTTT	CASNRQGENTIYF
TRBD2	-	TRBV28	TRBJ2-1	TGTGCCAGCAGGTCCCTGGGGACTAGATCCTACAATGAGCAGTTCTTC	CASRSLGTRSYNEQFF
-	once	TRBV19	TRBJ2-3	TGTGCCAGTAGTATCGGCCCGTGGGGTGATACGCAGTATTTT	CASSIGPWGDTQYF
-	-	TRBV28	TRBJ1-2	TGTGCCAGCAGTTTGGGAGGGGGTAATGGCTACACCTTC	CASSLGGGNGYTF
TRBD1	once	TRBV18	TRBJ1-2	TGTGCCAGCTCACAACCGGGACAGGGGGTTGGCTACACCTTC	CASSQPGQGVGYTF
-	-	TRBV11-2	TRBJ1-3	TGTGCCAGCAGCTTAGAGGGGGGAATCGGAAACACCATATATTTT	CASSLEGGIGNTIYF
-	-	TRBV5-1	TRBJ2-3	TGCGCCAGCAAACTGACAGATACGCAGTATTTT	CASKLTDTQYF
TRBD1	-	TRBV18	TRBJ1-3	TGTGCCAGCTCACTAATTAATGCCGGGACAGGGTCTGGAAACACCATATATTTT	CASSLINAGTGSGNTIYF
-	-	TRBV19	TRBJ2-5	TGTGCCAGTAGTATCCTAGCTAAAGAGACCCAGTACTTC	CASSILAKETQYF
-	-	TRBV7-2	TRBJ2-1	TGTGCCAGCAGCTTAGTTGGTGAGCAGTTCTTC	CASSLVGEQFF
TRBD2	-	TRBV7-2	TRBJ2-4	TGTGCCAGCAGCTTAGAAGCGGGAGGGCCCTCGAGCTTC	CASSLEAGGPSSF
TRBD2	few	TRBV30	TRBJ2-1	TGTGCCTGGAGTATAAAGGGACTAGCGGCAAACAATGAGCAGTTCTTC	CAWSIKGLAANNEQFF
TRBD2	-	TRBV19	TRBJ2-1	TGTGCCAGTAGTATAGTCCGACGAAAAGGGACTAGCGGGAGCAATGAGCAGTTCTTC	CASSIVRRKGTSGSNEQFF
-	-	TRBV28	TRBJ1-2	TGTGCCAGCTCCGCGGCGGGCAGGCGGACCTATGGCTACACCTTC	CASSAAGRRTYGYTF
TRBD2	-	TRBV14	TRBJ2-7	TGTGCCAGCAGCCACGGACTAGCGGGTTTCTACGAGCAGTACTTC	CASSHGLAGFYEQYF
-	-	TRBV5-1	TRBJ2-1	TGCGCCAGCAGCTTAACAGGGAGCTCCTACAATGAGCAGTTCTTC	CASSLTGSSYNEQFF
-	-	TRBV28	TRBJ2-4	TGTGCCAGCCGGACGGTCCTAGCCAAAAACATTCAGTACTTC	CASRTVLAKNIQYF